This entry lists 12 T cell receptor beta chains sequenced from one sample in a study of T cell repertoires in cytomegalovirus infection (dated by TCRdb to between 2017 and 2020). These receptors' targets are unknown. The treatment or condition label, as the study defines it: in vitro stimulation with specific CMV peptide epitopes to enrich CMV-specific T cells. Reads for this sample came from an Illumina HiSeq 1500. TCRdb cleaned the public reads at Q25 with fastp, built clones with MiXCR and kept in-frame beta chains. Merged by CDR3 protein, the rows form single entries marked with the most common genes and DNA. The sample table lists approximately 500,000 distinct CDR3 sequences, 25% to 35% of them with a count of one. The ten largest account for 17% of the sample. The sequences come from cultured PBMCs, collected from culture after CMV antigen stimulation. These receptors were obtained from a human donor in good health (CMV status not recorded). Some clones in this sample may be carry-over from other donors' samples.

This clonotype was seen at least ten times. The chain recombines TRBV12-3 or TRBV12-4 with TRBJ2-6, with D possibly being TRBD2 (5 bases). The CDR3 runs to 18 residues. V was shortened by 3 bases and J by 0 bases, with 15 bases between the two germline ends. The CDR3 spells CASSFHLPGSSGANVLTF. CDR3 sequence (DNA): TGTGCCAGCAGTTTCCACCTCCCGGGGAGCTCTGGGGCCAACGTCCTGACTTTC.

The V call is TRBV7-4, the J call TRBJ2-7, with 8 bases lining up with TRBD2. The junction had 9 bases not matched to a gene; V was cut back by 3 bases and J by 5 bases. Germline loops: CDR1 SGHVT, CDR2 SQSDAQ. This CDR3 is built from 15 residues. This CDR3 reads CASSFGAGGEHEQYV. For the CDR3, the DNA is TGTGCCAGCAGCTTTGGGGCGGGAGGCGAACACGAGCAGTACGTC.

This clonotype was seen a handful of times. This rearrangement joins TRBV2 to TRBJ2-2; TRBD1 might be the D (7 bases). The CDR3 extends over 15 amino acids. In germline, CDR1 is SNHLY, CDR2 FYNNEI. V shed 8 bases and J shed 0 bases, with 13 bases lying between them. In nucleotides, the CDR3 is TGTGCCAGCTTGTCAGGGGGGACGAACACCGGGGAGCTGTTTTTT. Amino acids: CASLSGGTNTGELFF.

This clonotype was seen many times. This chain joins TRBV7-2 and TRBJ2-3; no clear D. The ends were cut back, 1 base at V and 1 base at J, with 6 bases in the middle. In germline, CDR1 is SGHTA, CDR2 FQGNSA. The CDR3 has 14 residues. The CDR3 DNA follows: TGTGCCAGCAGCTTAGTAGGAGGCACAGATACGCAGTATTTT. Translation: CASSLVGGTDTQYF.

The J gene is TRBJ1-5, the V gene TRBV28; 7 bases are a match to TRBD1. Germline V gene data show CDR1 as MDHEN and CDR2 as SYDVKM. The ends lost 4 bases at V and 6 bases at J; junction bases unmatched: 12. The CDR3 covers 16 residues. The CDR3, as DNA: TGTGCCAGCAGTTCTACTCAAAGGGGGCTAGGTCAGCCCCAGCATTTT. As protein: CASSSTQRGLGQPQHF. The whole variable domain, remainder taken from reference TRBV28 and TRBJ1-5, is DVKVTQSSRYLVKRTGEKVFLECVQDMDHENMFWYRQDPGLGLRLIYFSYDVKMKEKGDIPEGYSVSREKKERFSLILESASTNQTSMYLCASSSTQRGLGQPQHFGDGTRLSIL.

This clonotype was seen ten or more times. V and J are TRBV7-2 and TRBJ2-4; 8 nucleotides align to TRBD2. In germline, CDR1 is SGHTA, CDR2 FQGNSA. The J segment lost 0 bases and the V segment lost 2 bases, leaving 0 bases of the junction unmatched. The CDR3 has 15 amino acids. The chain's CDR3 is CASSLLAGAKNIQYF. In DNA, the CDR3 is TGTGCCAGCAGCTTACTAGCGGGAGCCAAAAACATTCAGTACTTC.

The chain is built from TRBV3-1 and TRBJ2-1, with 14 nucleotides matching TRBD2. The CDR3 has 18 residues. Germline V gene data show CDR1 as LGHDT and CDR2 as YNNKEL (reference sequence). J gave up 7 bases and V 1 base, and 9 bases lay outside the gene matches. The CDR3 is CASSQVGGLAGAGNEQFF. CDR3 DNA sequence: TGTGCCAGCAGCCAAGTAGGGGGACTAGCGGGAGCGGGTAATGAGCAGTTCTTC.

The chain uses TRBV6-6 and TRBJ2-7, with D hard to call. The length of the CDR3 is 14 residues. V was shortened by 8 bases and J by 3 bases, with 17 bases between the two germline ends. Per the germline V gene, CDR1 is MNHNY and CDR2 is SVGAGI (reference sequence). CDR3: CASLGAASHYEQYF. The CDR3 DNA reads as TGTGCCAGCCTCGGTGCAGCTTCCCACTACGAGCAGTACTTC.

The V gene is TRBV15, the J gene TRBJ1-1, with D unclear. CDR1 is LNHNV, CDR2 YYDKDF, per germline (reference sequence). This CDR3 spans 12 amino acids. V lost 6 bases and J 8 bases, leaving 13 bases between the germline ends. The CDR3 spells CATRGATPEAFF. In DNA form, the CDR3 reads TGTGCCACCAGAGGTGCCACCCCCGAAGCTTTCTTT.

The sample holds a few counts of this clonotype. The genes are TRBV6-1 and TRBJ1-5; D perhaps matches TRBD1 (6 bases). Deletions cut 5 bases from V and 2 bases from J, with 13 bases between. The CDR3 has 15 residues. Germline CDR1 reads MNHNS; CDR2 reads SASEGT. In DNA, the CDR3 is TGTGCCAGCAGTTTTGGGGGCGTGGGCAATCAGCCCCAGCATTTT. It yields the protein CASSFGGVGNQPQHF.

Remarks on this clonotype: It may be a read error: a sequence one base away is much more abundant. The chain employs TRBV10-3 and TRBJ2-1; 8 nucleotides agree with TRBD2. The junction had 3 bases not matched to a gene; V was cut back by 8 bases and J by 0 bases. The CDR3 consists of 14 residues. The germline gives CDR1 ENHRY, CDR2 SYGVKD. CDR3 region: CAIGGTSSYNEQFF. The CDR3 nucleotides are TGTGCCATCGGTGGGACTAGCTCCTACAATGAGCAGTTCTTC.

The genes are TRBV11-2 and TRBJ1-4, with D maybe TRBD1 (6 bases). This CDR3 region has 16 residues. V lost 2 bases and J 5 bases, leaving 15 bases between the germline ends. Germline loops: CDR1 SGHAT, CDR2 FQNNGV. This chain's CDR3 is CASSLLKDSLNEKLFF. CDR3 bases: TGTGCCAGCAGCTTACTTAAGGACAGCCTAAATGAAAAACTGTTTTTT. Variable domain in full (rest from reference TRBV11-2 and TRBJ1-4): EAGVAQSPRYKIIEKRQSVAFWCNPISGHATLYWYQQILGQGPKLLIQFQNNGVVDDSQLPKDRFSAERLKGVDSTLKIQPAKLEDSAVYLCASSLLKDSLNEKLFFGSGTQLSVL.